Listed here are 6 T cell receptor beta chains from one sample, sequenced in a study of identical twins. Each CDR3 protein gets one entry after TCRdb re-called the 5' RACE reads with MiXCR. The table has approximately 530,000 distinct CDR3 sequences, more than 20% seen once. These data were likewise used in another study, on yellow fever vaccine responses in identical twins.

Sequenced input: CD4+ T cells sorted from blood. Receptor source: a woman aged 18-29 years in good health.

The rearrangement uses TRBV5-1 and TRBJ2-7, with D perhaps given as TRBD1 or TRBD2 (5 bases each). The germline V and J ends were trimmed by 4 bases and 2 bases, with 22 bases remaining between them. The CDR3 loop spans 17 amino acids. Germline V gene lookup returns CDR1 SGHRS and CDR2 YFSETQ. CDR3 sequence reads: CASSPDPRDARPYEQYF. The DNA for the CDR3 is TGCGCCAGCAGCCCCGATCCAAGGGACGCCCGTCCCTACGAGCAGTACTTC.

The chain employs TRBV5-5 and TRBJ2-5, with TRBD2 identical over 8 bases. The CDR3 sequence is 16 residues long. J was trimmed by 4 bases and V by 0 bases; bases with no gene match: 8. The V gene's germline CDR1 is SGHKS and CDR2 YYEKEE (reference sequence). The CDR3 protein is CASSLAGGDLGETQYF. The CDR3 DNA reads TGTGCCAGCAGCTTGGCCGGGGGGGATCTAGGAGAGACCCAGTACTTC.

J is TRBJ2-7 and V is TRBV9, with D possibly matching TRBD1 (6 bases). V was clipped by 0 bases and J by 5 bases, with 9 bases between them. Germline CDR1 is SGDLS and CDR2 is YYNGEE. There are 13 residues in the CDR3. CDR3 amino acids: CASSVGRDNEQYF. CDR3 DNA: TGTGCCAGCAGCGTAGGCAGGGACAACGAGCAGTACTTC.

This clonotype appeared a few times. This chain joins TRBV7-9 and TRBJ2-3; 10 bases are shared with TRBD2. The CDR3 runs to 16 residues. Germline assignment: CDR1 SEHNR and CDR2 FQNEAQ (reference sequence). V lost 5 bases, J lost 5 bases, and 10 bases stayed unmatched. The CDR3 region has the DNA TGTGCCAGCAGCAACATTCCGGGACTAGCGCAAGATACGCAGTATTTT. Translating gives CASSNIPGLAQDTQYF.

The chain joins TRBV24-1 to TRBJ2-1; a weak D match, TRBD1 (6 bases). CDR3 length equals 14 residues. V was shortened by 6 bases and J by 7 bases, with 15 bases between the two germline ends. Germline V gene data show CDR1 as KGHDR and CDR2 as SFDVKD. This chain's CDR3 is CATSQPGAVNEQFF. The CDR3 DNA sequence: TGTGCCACCAGTCAACCAGGGGCTGTGAATGAGCAGTTCTTC.

CDR3 DNA sequence: TGCAGTGCTAGAACAGACAGGGGTACCTACGAGCAGTACTTC. Amino acids: CSARTDRGTYEQYF. V is TRBV20-1 and J is TRBJ2-7, with 8 nucleotides matching TRBD1. CDR3 length: 14 amino acids. Germline values: CDR1 DFQATT, CDR2 SNEGSKA (reference sequence). The V segment lost 2 bases and the J segment 2 bases; nucleotides outside the gene matches: 5.